This TCR beta chain was recorded in a study of T cell repertoires in cytomegalovirus infection. The overall study: It was recently identified HLA-C-restricted and well-studied HLA-B-restricted CMV epitopes that the study used. Indicated by public TCR beta signatures were CMV infection and matching HLA type. Notes on the study in general: Carriers of CMV plus the relevant HLA were identified by cumulative public TCR beta family frequency. Predominance within the ex vivo response was attributable to HLA-C-restricted CMV-specific TCR beta clonotypes.

Each CDR3 protein is one row after TCRdb ran MiXCR on the reads. The table lists more than 250,000 distinct CDR3 sequences, roughly 25% of them singletons. The CDR3 spans 14 residues. Germline CDR1 and CDR2: LNHDA and SQIVND (reference sequence). V was clipped by 7 bases and J by 1 base, with 11 bases between them. This clonotype was recorded a few times. What it binds is unknown. The specimen comprised cultured PBMCs, sampled from culture after CMV antigen stimulation. This TCR derives from a human donor in good health (CMV status not recorded). Some clones in this sample may be carry-over from other donors' samples. This rearrangement joins TRBV19 to TRBJ1-5; no firm D call. The CDR3 loop reads CASTEVWSNQPQHF. As DNA, the CDR3 is TGTGCCAGTACGGAGGTATGGAGCAATCAGCCCCAGCATTTT.